The rows below give T cell receptor beta chains drawn from one sample of a study of regulatory T cells in long-lasting Graves disease. TCRdb independently ran MiXCR on the multiplex PCR reads; one entry per CDR3 protein. This sample has more than 300,000 distinct CDR3 sequences, with 15% found just once. Sequencing used peripheral blood mononuclear cells (PBMCs), obtained at new diagnosis, from a patient treated with antithyroid drugs. All receptors come from a female donor with Graves disease. The CDR3 runs from the conserved cysteine through the conserved F or W. D genes are given only for firm matches. Expanded clones are given a class, and other clones once, few, many or no size at all.

>TRBV11-2|TRBJ2-3|-|many
CASSRDNQPTDTQYF
TGTGCCAGCAGCCGGGACAACCAACCCACAGATACGCAGTATTTT
>TRBV2|TRBJ2-1|TRBD2|few
CASSAQSGGPSYNEQFF
TGTGCCAGCAGTGCTCAGAGCGGGGGCCCCTCCTACAATGAGCAGTTCTTC
>TRBV27|TRBJ1-1|-|many
CASSFIGYTEAFF
TGTGCCAGCAGTTTTATCGGATACACTGAAGCTTTCTTT
>TRBV5-1|TRBJ2-2|-|few
CASSFPGGNTGELFF
TGCGCCAGCAGTTTTCCTGGGGGAAACACCGGGGAGCTGTTTTTT
>TRBV7-9|TRBJ2-3|TRBD1|-
CASSPTGTGGDTQYF
TGTGCCAGCAGCCCAACCGGGACAGGGGGAGATACGCAGTATTTT
>TRBV12-3/TRBV12-4|TRBJ2-1|-|many
CASSLALSQTKGDESSYNEQFF
TGTGCCAGCAGTTTAGCGCTTTCACAAACGAAAGGGGACGAGAGCTCCTACAATGAGCAGTTCTTC
>TRBV20-1|TRBJ2-3|-|many
CSARGVAWGPDTQYF
TGCAGTGCTAGAGGGGTAGCTTGGGGTCCAGATACGCAGTATTTT
>TRBV6-2/TRBV6-3|TRBJ1-6|TRBD1|-
CASSDRGGNSPLHF
TGTGCCAGCAGTGACAGGGGCGGTAATTCACCCCTCCACTTT
>TRBV28|TRBJ2-3|-|-
CASSFEASTDTQYF
TGTGCCAGCAGTTTTGAGGCTAGCACAGATACGCAGTATTTT
>TRBV5-1|TRBJ1-2|TRBD1|many
CASSLGGTDLVYGYTF
TGCGCCAGCAGCTTGGGAGGGACAGATCTCGTCTATGGCTACACCTTC
>TRBV4-1|TRBJ2-1|-|few
CASSHRPSGQVVQNEQFF
TGCGCCAGCAGCCATCGCCCCTCCGGGCAGGTGGTACAAAATGAGCAGTTCTTC
>TRBV30|TRBJ2-7|-|few
CAWSPTDGYEQYF
TGTGCCTGGAGTCCGACGGACGGATACGAGCAGTACTTC
>TRBV15|TRBJ2-7|-|many
CATSREGGASEQYF
TGTGCCACCAGCAGGGAAGGGGGAGCTTCCGAGCAGTACTTC
>TRBV12-3/TRBV12-4|TRBJ1-4|-|many
CASSLASGFPSRRLFF
TGTGCCAGCAGTTTAGCTTCCGGATTTCCCTCGCGCCGACTGTTTTTT
>TRBV6-1|TRBJ1-2|TRBD1|many
CASTFGQGHGYTF
TGTGCCAGCACCTTCGGACAGGGGCATGGCTACACCTTC
>TRBV13|TRBJ2-7|-|once
CASSLSGTLGEQYF
TGTGCCAGCAGCTTATCGGGTACTTTGGGCGAGCAGTACTTC
>TRBV28|TRBJ2-7|TRBD2|many
CASSPSGGEPYEQYF
TGTGCCAGCAGTCCCAGCGGGGGGGAACCCTACGAGCAGTACTTC
>TRBV9|TRBJ2-3|-|many
CASSPTPQPTDTQYF
TGTGCCAGCAGCCCTACCCCACAACCCACAGATACGCAGTATTTT
>TRBV28|TRBJ1-2|-|many
CASSWNGGFNYGYTF
TGTGCCAGCAGCTGGAATGGGGGTTTCAACTATGGCTACACCTTC
>TRBV29-1|TRBJ2-7|TRBD1|many
CSVEAPDRGRDEQYF
TGCAGCGTAGAAGCCCCGGACAGGGGGCGCGACGAGCAGTACTTC
>TRBV4-1|TRBJ2-7|-|many
CASSQGPVQAQYF
TGCGCCAGCAGCCAAGGGCCCGTCCAAGCGCAGTACTTC
>TRBV28|TRBJ2-1|-|many
CASSLVRDRGNLAGGREQFF
TGTGCCAGCAGTCTCGTCCGGGACAGGGGGAACTTAGCGGGAGGGCGCGAGCAGTTCTTC
>TRBV6-2/TRBV6-3|TRBJ1-1|TRBD1|many
CASRITRQGARTEAFF
TGTGCCAGCAGAATAACCCGACAGGGGGCTCGGACTGAAGCTTTCTTT
>TRBV5-1|TRBJ1-1|-|many
CASSLETLNTEAFF
TGCGCCAGCAGCTTAGAGACATTGAACACTGAAGCTTTCTTT
>TRBV28|TRBJ2-3|-|many
CASSLGSGMSTDTQYF
TGTGCCAGCAGTTTAGGTAGCGGAATGAGCACAGATACGCAGTATTTT
>TRBV10-3|TRBJ2-7|TRBD2|-
CAIKSSGSSYEQYF
TGTGCCATCAAATCTAGCGGGAGCTCCTACGAGCAGTACTTC
>TRBV27|TRBJ2-5|TRBD2|-
CASSSPLAGLVIQYF
TGTGCCAGCAGTTCCCCACTAGCGGGGTTGGTTATCCAGTACTTC
>TRBV4-1|TRBJ2-3|-|few
CASSRGWDFRDTQYF
TGCGCCAGCAGCCGAGGGTGGGACTTCAGAGATACGCAGTATTTT
>TRBV10-1|TRBJ1-1|-|many
CASVAHGEAFF
TGCGCCAGCGTTGCGCACGGAGAAGCTTTCTTT
>TRBV19|TRBJ2-7|-|-
CASSIVHEQYF
TGTGCCAGTAGTATAGTCCACGAGCAGTACTTC
>TRBV6-1|TRBJ2-3|TRBD2|many
CASSPLAGAGTDTQYF
TGTGCCAGCAGCCCCCTAGCGGGAGCCGGCACAGATACGCAGTATTTT
>TRBV9|TRBJ2-7|-|many
CASSVALANSYEQYF
TGTGCCAGCAGCGTAGCTTTGGCAAACTCCTACGAGCAGTACTTC
>TRBV5-6|TRBJ1-1|-|many
CASSLGREWGTEAFF
TGTGCCAGCAGCTTGGGCAGGGAATGGGGCACTGAAGCTTTCTTT
>TRBV14|TRBJ2-5|-|many
CASSQDEVYDLETQYF
TGTGCCAGCAGCCAAGATGAGGTCTACGACTTAGAGACCCAGTACTTC
>TRBV15|TRBJ2-2|-|many
CATSREGPLHWGTWELFF
TGTGCCACCAGCAGGGAGGGCCCTCTCCACTGGGGAACGTGGGAGCTGTTTTTT
>TRBV7-3|TRBJ2-3|TRBD2|many
CASSYGTSTVLDTQYF
TGTGCCAGCAGCTATGGGACTAGCACCGTCTTAGATACGCAGTATTTT
>TRBV7-2|TRBJ2-5|-|many
CASRKLETQYF
TGTGCCAGCCGTAAGTTGGAGACCCAGTACTTC
>TRBV7-2|TRBJ2-5|-|-
CASSYVLVWTQYF
TGTGCCAGCAGCTATGTACTGGTGTGGACCCAGTACTTC
>TRBV10-3|TRBJ2-7|-|few
CAISWDPSRGYSEQYF
TGTGCCATCAGCTGGGACCCGAGCCGCGGGTATAGCGAGCAGTACTTC
>TRBV7-2|TRBJ2-3|TRBD2|many
CASSLVAGRAVTDTQYF
TGTGCCAGCAGCTTAGTAGCGGGAAGGGCCGTCACAGATACGCAGTATTTT